This record concerns one T cell receptor beta chain sequence. Its antigen is as yet unknown. Germline assignment: CDR1 SGHNT and CDR2 YYREEE (reference sequence). CDR3 size: 15 residues. With 2 bases removed from V and 4 bases from J, the gap between germline ends came to 12 bases. The source of the sample is a study of cytomegalovirus exposure and HLA in healthy donors. General study findings and limits: Reports credit the classifier with highly specific, highly sensitive diagnosis of cytomegalovirus status. A few CMV-associated chains proved CMV antigen-specific in vitro. Later, an analysis found that TCR clusters from the first cohort tended to co-occur in the 90 to 150 validation repertoires. The investigators catalogued 150 to 200 TCR beta chains as cytomegalovirus-associated.

Profiling relied on immunoSEQ multiplex PCR, and the TCRdb table lists in-frame clones only, not all of them. Counted here are approximately 260,000 clones, 80% to 90% occurring once; the ten biggest clones make up more than 0.8%. The chain has TRBV5-4 and TRBJ2-2, with TRBD1 as a possible D gene (6 bases). This TCR was sampled from a woman aged 18-29 years in good health and CMV-seronegative. The source material was PBMCs. The CDR3 reads CASSFDRLGTGELFF. The DNA of the CDR3 is TGTGCCAGCAGCTTCGACAGGTTGGGCACCGGGGAGCTGTTTTTT.